The T cell receptor (beta chain) under discussion was sequenced for a study of blood T cell repertoires in COVID-19. Study at large: Researchers got acute and convalescent COVID-19 samples from the United States, Italy and Spain. In each case, the material was cDNA or gDNA derived from T cells, B-cell-depleted T cells, or PBMCs.

With 3 bases clipped from V and 6 bases from J, the junction kept 10 bases outside the gene matches. The CDR3 covers 17 residues. The V gene's germline CDR1 is MNHEY and CDR2 SVGEGT. The repertoire was sequenced with immunoSEQ multiplex PCR; TCRdb's copy has only in-frame clones and lacks some. The sample comprises around 290,000 clones, approximately 90% of which are singletons, and about 4.2% rests with the top ten. The chain has TRBV6-2 or TRBV6-3 and TRBJ1-5, with 11 positions matching TRBD1. The sample consisted of peripheral blood. The sequence derives from a middle-aged man with acute or convalescent COVID-19. CDR3 amino acids: CASSYTRTGGLGQPQHF. The CDR3 region has the DNA TGTGCCAGCAGTTATACAAGGACAGGGGGCTTGGGTCAGCCCCAGCATTTT.